This T cell receptor (beta chain) is from a study of response to subunit inactivated influenza vaccine. Study outcomes and limitations: Researchers suggested that each seasonal influenza vaccination recruits few new T cells.

Comments on this clonotype: Its antigen is currently unknown.

The germline CDR1 and CDR2 sequences are MGHDK and SYGVNS. Trimming removed 7 bases at V and 4 bases at J, with 19 bases between. The CDR3 is 15 residues long. MiXCR, applied by TCRdb to the RT-PCR reads, yields one record per CDR3 protein. Of fewer than 800,000 distinct CDR3 sequences in the sample, around 16% are singletons; the top ten hold around a tenth. This clonotype was sampled from a man between 50 and 59 years old who received an inactivated influenza vaccine. The sequencing here drew on PBMCs from blood, taken 11 to 12 days after vaccination. The J gene is TRBJ2-5, the V gene TRBV25-1; the D gene is possibly TRBD1 (5 bases). CDR3 amino acids: CASTDGPGLRETQYF. CDR3 sequence (DNA): TGTGCCAGCACCGATGGCCCAGGGTTAAGAGAGACCCAGTACTTC.